One and the same sample provided the 19 T cell receptor beta chains below, sequenced in a study of cytotoxic CD8 clonotypes in ibrutinib-treated CLL. The method was immunoSEQ multiplex PCR; TCRdb's version includes in-frame clones alone and lacks a portion of them. This sample has tens of thousands of clones, with roughly 70% found just once. The material sequenced was PBMCs, taken before ibrutinib treatment. The origin of the receptors is a human donor with chronic lymphocytic leukemia.

The J gene is TRBJ2-7, the V gene TRBV6-5; D not certain. Between the trimmed V and J ends, which lost 2 bases and 7 bases, there was a span of 12 bases. The CDR3 extends over 13 amino acids. The germline CDR1 and CDR2 sequences are MNHEY and SVGAGI. The CDR3 sequence: CASSYGVALEQYF. In DNA, the CDR3 is TGTGCCAGCAGTTACGGGGTGGCCCTGGAGCAGTACTTC.

In this sample, this clone turned up a few times. J is TRBJ1-3 and V is TRBV6-1; D not resolved. Germline CDR1 reads MNHNS; CDR2 reads SASEGT. V lost 2 bases and J lost 0, with 11 bases in between. This CDR3 spans 16 amino acids. CDR3 protein: CASSELNSYSGNTIYF. The CDR3 DNA is TGTGCCAGCAGTGAATTGAACAGTTACTCTGGAAACACCATATATTTT.

This clone came up once. This sequence joins TRBV28 and TRBJ2-7, with 7 bases that match TRBD1. This CDR3 has 14 amino acids. The V and J ends lost 5 bases and 7 bases, in that order; junction bases with no gene match: 11. In germline, CDR1 is MDHEN, CDR2 SYDVKM. DNA for the CDR3: TGTGCCAGCAGTACAGGGGCCCTCACCAGGGAGCAGTACTTC. Amino acid sequence: CASSTGALTREQYF.

This rearrangement joins TRBV5-1 to TRBJ2-7, with 10 bases lining up with TRBD2. The V gene's germline CDR1 is SGHRS and CDR2 YFSETQ. The CDR3 has 15 amino acids. The ends lost 0 bases at V and 3 bases at J; junction bases unmatched: 3. DNA of the CDR3: TGCGCCAGCAGCTTGGGTCTAGCGGGAGTCTACGAGCAGTACTTC. Translated, it gives CASSLGLAGVYEQYF.

The chain employs TRBV28 and TRBJ2-2; 11 bases align to TRBD1. The germline gives CDR1 MDHEN, CDR2 SYDVKM. The CDR3 has 14 residues. V was clipped by 5 bases and J by 8 bases; unmatched bases: 4. The CDR3 is CASSRTGGWGELFF. CDR3 nucleotide sequence: TGTGCCAGCAGTAGGACAGGGGGCTGGGGGGAGCTGTTTTTT.

This sequence joins TRBV18 and TRBJ2-5; 7 bases are shared with TRBD2. Germline V gene lookup returns CDR1 KGHSH and CDR2 LQKENI. This CDR3 contains 16 residues. With V trimmed by 2 bases and J by 1 base, 7 bases remained unmatched. Written as DNA, the CDR3 is TGTGCCAGCTCACCAAGAAGCGGGGTCCTCCAAGAGACCCAGTACTTC. It is translated as CASSPRSGVLQETQYF.

This clone occurred once. This rearrangement joins TRBV7-2 to TRBJ2-1, with D unresolved. The CDR3 is 15 amino acids. From germline, CDR1 is SGHTA and CDR2 FQGNSA. V was pared by 1 base and J by 6 bases, with 13 bases between. CDR3 in DNA: TGTGCCAGCAGCTTAGATTCGGGCATTTCCAATGAGCAGTTCTTC. This encodes CASSLDSGISNEQFF.

A note on this clone: At one end the junction does not follow the germline gene, possibly because of a read error. The chain uses TRBV5-8 and TRBJ1-2, with TRBD1 matching 9 bases. The CDR3 runs to 15 residues. Germline V gene data show CDR1 as SGHTS and CDR2 as YDEGEE. The CDR3 loop reads CASSHRQGVGYGYTF. The DNA of the CDR3 is TGCGCCAGCAGCCACAGACAGGGGGTCGGGTATGGCTACACCTTC. The full variable domain, completed using reference TRBV5-8 and TRBJ1-2, is EAGVTQSPTHLIKTRGQQATLRCSPISGHTSVYWYQQALGLGLQFLLWYDEGEERNRGNFPPRFSGRQFPNYSSELNVNALELEDSALYLCASSHRQGVGYGYTFGSGTRLTVV.

The gene calls are TRBV18 and TRBJ2-3; unclear D gene. Looked up from germline, CDR1 is KGHSH and CDR2 is LQKENI. The CDR3 is made up of 14 amino acids. The ends were cut back, 1 base at V and 3 bases at J, with 8 bases in the middle. The CDR3 loop is CASSPLGKTDTQYF. The CDR3 region has the DNA TGTGCCAGCTCACCACTGGGCAAGACAGATACGCAGTATTTT.

The chain is built from TRBV4-1 and TRBJ2-3; tentative D call: TRBD1 (6 bases). The germline gives CDR1 MGHRA, CDR2 YSYEKL. The germline V and J ends were trimmed by 5 bases and 1 base, with 13 bases remaining between them. This CDR3 has 15 amino acids. The CDR3 nucleotides read TGCGCCAGCAGCGGAGGTGGGGGCGGCACAGATACGCAGTATTTT. The encoded protein is CASSGGGGGTDTQYF.

This clone was counted only a few times. The chain carries TRBV19 and TRBJ1-2; D not resolved. The CDR3 is 15 amino acids. V lost 1 base to trimming and J lost 0 bases, with 9 bases between them. Germline V gives CDR1 LNHDA, CDR2 SQIVND (reference sequence). CDR3 in DNA: TGTGCCAGTAGTATAGGGAACAGCGCTAACTATGGCTACACCTTC. Its protein is CASSIGNSANYGYTF.

This sequence joins TRBV19 and TRBJ2-7; 8 bases are a match to TRBD1. V dropped 7 bases and J dropped 4; count of bases not matched to a gene: 12. CDR3 length: 15 amino acids. From germline, CDR1 is LNHDA and CDR2 SQIVND (reference sequence). For the CDR3, the DNA is TGTGCCAGTACCCCAGGGCGTCAGGGGGCTTACGAGCAGTACTTC. It encodes CASTPGRQGAYEQYF.

The V and J genes are TRBV6-1 and TRBJ2-7; D call uncertain. Trimming cost V 3 bases and J 12 bases, with 12 bases left between them. This CDR3 region has 11 residues. Germline V gene sequence: CDR1 MNHNS, CDR2 SASEGT. In nucleotides, the CDR3 is TGTGCCAGCAGTGAGCGCGAGTTTCCGTACTTC. The encoded protein is CASSEREFPYF.

This sequence joins TRBV19 and TRBJ2-7; possible D gene TRBD1, 5 bases. In germline, CDR1 is LNHDA, CDR2 SQIVND (reference sequence). Deletions cut 7 bases from V and 7 bases from J, with 26 bases between. The CDR3 length is 16 residues. CDR3 region: CASTHRGGVGISEQYF. CDR3 in DNA: TGTGCCAGTACCCATAGGGGTGGCGTAGGAATTTCAGAGCAGTACTTC.

The chain couples TRBV5-4 to TRBJ2-3; D is undetermined. The V gene's germline CDR1 is SGHNT and CDR2 YYREEE (reference sequence). Trimming shortened V by 0 bases and J by 0 bases, and 5 bases separated the two germline ends. The CDR3 has 14 amino acids. CDR3 region: CASSLDVSTDTQYF. The CDR3 DNA follows: TGTGCCAGCAGCTTGGATGTAAGCACAGATACGCAGTATTTT.

The CDR3 DNA follows: TGCGCCAGCAGCGTGACGAGTTTTACGACTAACTATGGCTACACCTTC. Protein sequence: CASSVTSFTTNYGYTF. This chain links TRBV5-1 with TRBJ1-2; D not resolved. The V gene lost 4 bases and the J gene lost 0 bases, with 16 bases spanning the gap. The CDR3 length is 16 residues. The V gene's germline CDR1 is SGHRS and CDR2 YFSETQ.

A few counts support this clone. The V call is TRBV7-3, the J call TRBJ2-3, with TRBD1 as a possible D gene (6 bases). The CDR3 covers 14 residues. Germline values: CDR1 SGHTA, CDR2 FQGTGA. Trimming shortened V by 4 bases and J by 2 bases, and 10 bases separated the two germline ends. The CDR3 DNA reads TGTGCCAGCAGCTCCCAGGGGTTCACAGATACGCAGTATTTT. Translating it yields CASSSQGFTDTQYF. The complete variable domain, with remaining parts taken from reference TRBV7-3 and TRBJ2-3, reads GAGVSQTPSNKVTEKGKYVELRCDPISGHTALYWYRQSLGQGPEFLIYFQGTGAADDSGLPNDRFFAVRPEGSVSTLKIQRTERGDSAVYLCASSSQGFTDTQYFGPGTRLTVL.

The chain employs TRBV29-1 and TRBJ2-3; weak D call: TRBD1 (6 bases). The germline V and J ends were trimmed by 7 bases and 0 bases, with 14 bases remaining between them. The CDR3 spans 14 residues. CDR1 is SQVTM and CDR2 is ANQGSEA in the germline V gene. This CDR3 is CSGGGSPSTDTQYF. CDR3 nucleotides: TGCAGCGGTGGGGGCAGCCCTAGCACAGATACGCAGTATTTT.

V is TRBV7-8 and J is TRBJ2-2; 12 bases agree with TRBD1. V gave up 6 bases and J gave up 0 bases; unmatched junction bases: 11. The CDR3 is 19 amino acids. The germline CDR1 and CDR2 sequences are SGHVS and FQNEAQ. CDR3 protein: CASSSGTGGVRANTGELFF. The CDR3 DNA reads as TGTGCCAGCAGTTCCGGGACAGGGGGCGTGAGGGCGAACACCGGGGAGCTGTTTTTT.